This is a list of T cell receptor beta chains from one sample in a study of cytotoxic CD8 clonotypes in ibrutinib-treated CLL. Clones were sequenced by immunoSEQ multiplex PCR, and TCRdb holds only the in-frame ones, with some missing. The data show about 300,000 clones, with around 77% seen just once and 5.6% held by the top ten. The material sequenced was PBMCs, taken at disease progression, from a patient treated with ibrutinib. These receptors were taken from a human donor with chronic lymphocytic leukemia. The CDR3 runs from the conserved cysteine through the conserved F or W. A D gene is named only where the DNA matches it firmly. Some rows mark clone size as missing; the rest say once, few, many or name a class of expanded clone.

j_gene: TRBJ1-2; d_gene: .; abundance: few; v_gene: TRBV10-3; CDR3aa: CAISENIGGRPNGYTF; CDR3nt: TGTGCCATCAGCGAAAACATTGGGGGCAGGCCCAATGGCTACACCTTC
j_gene: TRBJ2-1; d_gene: .; abundance: .; v_gene: TRBV13; CDR3aa: CASSLRGANEQFF; CDR3nt: TGTGCCAGCAGCCTCAGGGGCGCCAATGAGCAGTTCTTC
j_gene: TRBJ2-2; d_gene: TRBD2; abundance: .; v_gene: TRBV5-1; CDR3aa: CASSLVPAGVPGNTGELFF; CDR3nt: TGCGCCAGCAGCTTGGTCCCAGCGGGAGTGCCGGGGAACACCGGGGAGCTGTTTTTT
j_gene: TRBJ2-1; d_gene: TRBD2; abundance: .; v_gene: TRBV5-1; CDR3aa: CASSTLAGGWFNEQFF; CDR3nt: TGCGCCAGCAGCACATTAGCGGGAGGGTGGTTCAATGAGCAGTTCTTC
j_gene: TRBJ1-2; d_gene: .; abundance: .; v_gene: TRBV29-1; CDR3aa: CSVVGVGGAYYGYTF; CDR3nt: TGCAGCGTTGTAGGGGTCGGCGGGGCATACTATGGCTACACCTTC
j_gene: TRBJ2-7; d_gene: TRBD2; abundance: .; v_gene: TRBV7-2; CDR3aa: CASTTKLAGASEQYF; CDR3nt: TGTGCCAGCACTACCAAACTAGCGGGAGCTTCCGAGCAGTACTTC
j_gene: TRBJ2-7; d_gene: TRBD2; abundance: .; v_gene: TRBV18; CDR3aa: CASWIAGGPTYEQYF; CDR3nt: TGTGCCAGCTGGATAGCGGGAGGGCCCACCTACGAGCAGTACTTC
j_gene: TRBJ2-3; d_gene: .; abundance: .; v_gene: TRBV29-1; CDR3aa: CSVASSGSTDTQYF; CDR3nt: TGCAGCGTTGCCTCCAGCGGGAGCACAGATACGCAGTATTTT
j_gene: TRBJ2-3; d_gene: .; abundance: .; v_gene: TRBV23-1; CDR3aa: CASSHYPTRCTDTQYF; CDR3nt: TGCGCCAGCAGTCATTACCCGACGAGATGCACAGATACGCAGTATTTT
j_gene: TRBJ2-6; d_gene: .; abundance: .; v_gene: TRBV6-5; CDR3aa: CASRGMFGANVLTF; CDR3nt: TGTGCCAGCCGAGGGATGTTTGGGGCCAACGTCCTGACTTTC
j_gene: TRBJ1-2; d_gene: .; abundance: few; v_gene: TRBV11-2; CDR3aa: CASSSRDNYGYTF; CDR3nt: TGTGCCAGCAGCTCACGGGACAACTATGGCTACACCTTC
j_gene: TRBJ2-2; d_gene: .; abundance: .; v_gene: TRBV6-1; CDR3aa: CASRVTPRGTGELFF; CDR3nt: TGTGCCAGCAGAGTGACCCCGAGGGGCACGGGGGAGCTGTTTTTT
j_gene: TRBJ2-1; d_gene: .; abundance: .; v_gene: TRBV11-2; CDR3aa: CASSKTVTSYNEQFF; CDR3nt: TGTGCCAGCAGCAAAACAGTGACCTCCTACAATGAGCAGTTCTTC
j_gene: TRBJ2-1; d_gene: TRBD1; abundance: .; v_gene: TRBV27; CDR3aa: CASRNRGTYNEQFF; CDR3nt: TGTGCCAGCAGGAACAGGGGAACCTACAATGAGCAGTTCTTC
j_gene: TRBJ2-7; d_gene: TRBD2; abundance: .; v_gene: TRBV18; CDR3aa: CATSGGPGEQYF; CDR3nt: TGTGCCACCTCGGGGGGGCCGGGCGAGCAGTACTTC
j_gene: TRBJ1-1; d_gene: TRBD1; abundance: .; v_gene: TRBV7-8; CDR3aa: CASSLVNWEDRHTEAFF; CDR3nt: TGTGCCAGCAGCTTAGTAAACTGGGAGGACAGGCACACTGAAGCTTTCTTT
j_gene: TRBJ2-5; d_gene: .; abundance: .; v_gene: TRBV18; CDR3aa: CASSPAQETQYF; CDR3nt: TGTGCCAGCTCACCAGCGCAAGAGACCCAGTACTTC
j_gene: TRBJ2-3; d_gene: .; abundance: few; v_gene: TRBV7-6; CDR3aa: CASSLALAADTQYF; CDR3nt: TGTGCCAGCAGCTTAGCACTAGCAGCGGATACGCAGTATTTT
j_gene: TRBJ2-2; d_gene: .; abundance: .; v_gene: TRBV6-1; CDR3aa: CASSDTATATGELFF; CDR3nt: TGTGCCAGCAGTGATACAGCGACAGCCACCGGGGAGCTGTTTTTT
j_gene: TRBJ1-1; d_gene: .; abundance: .; v_gene: TRBV6-1; CDR3aa: CASSPGPRNTEAFF; CDR3nt: TGTGCCAGCAGTCCGGGACCTAGGAACACTGAAGCTTTCTTT
j_gene: TRBJ2-3; d_gene: TRBD2; abundance: .; v_gene: TRBV5-4; CDR3aa: CASSQRLAGFTDTQYF; CDR3nt: TGTGCCAGCAGCCAACGACTAGCGGGGTTCACAGATACGCAGTATTTT
j_gene: TRBJ2-7; d_gene: .; abundance: .; v_gene: TRBV11-2; CDR3aa: CASSLDRASYEQYF; CDR3nt: TGTGCCAGCAGCTTAGACAGGGCCTCCTACGAGCAGTACTTC
j_gene: TRBJ2-7; d_gene: .; abundance: once; v_gene: TRBV7-2; CDR3aa: CASSLTDYYEQYF; CDR3nt: TGTGCCAGCAGCTTAACGGACTACTACGAGCAGTACTTC
j_gene: TRBJ2-1; d_gene: TRBD1; abundance: .; v_gene: TRBV10-2; CDR3aa: CASISEGQEKLLVGYEQFF; CDR3nt: TGCGCCAGCATTTCGGAGGGACAGGAGAAATTACTGGTGGGCTATGAGCAGTTCTTC
j_gene: TRBJ2-6; d_gene: TRBD1; abundance: .; v_gene: TRBV5-4; CDR3aa: CASRRDRGNSGANVLTF; CDR3nt: TGTGCCAGCAGGAGGGACAGGGGCAACTCTGGGGCCAACGTCCTGACTTTC
j_gene: TRBJ2-4; d_gene: .; abundance: .; v_gene: TRBV20-1; CDR3aa: CSARLGDIQYF; CDR3nt: TGCAGTGCTAGATTGGGGGACATTCAGTACTTC
j_gene: TRBJ2-7; d_gene: .; abundance: .; v_gene: TRBV11-2; CDR3aa: CASSLDEIDWGYEQYF; CDR3nt: TGTGCCAGCAGCTTAGACGAAATTGATTGGGGCTACGAGCAGTACTTC
j_gene: TRBJ2-2; d_gene: .; abundance: .; v_gene: TRBV5-1; CDR3aa: CASSLAYSTGELFF; CDR3nt: TGCGCCAGCAGCTTGGCCTACAGTACCGGGGAGCTGTTTTTT
j_gene: TRBJ2-1; d_gene: TRBD2; abundance: .; v_gene: TRBV4-1; CDR3aa: CASSQVGLANEQFF; CDR3nt: TGCGCCAGCAGCCAAGTGGGACTAGCCAATGAGCAGTTCTTC
j_gene: TRBJ2-7; d_gene: .; abundance: .; v_gene: TRBV19; CDR3aa: CASSINGNWPLSEQYF; CDR3nt: TGTGCCAGTAGTATAAACGGGAACTGGCCCCTATCCGAGCAGTACTTC
j_gene: TRBJ1-2; d_gene: .; abundance: .; v_gene: TRBV9; CDR3aa: CASSVGKWYGYTF; CDR3nt: TGTGCCAGCAGCGTAGGAAAATGGTATGGCTACACCTTC
j_gene: TRBJ2-7; d_gene: .; abundance: .; v_gene: TRBV10-3; CDR3aa: CAISESREGSYEQYF; CDR3nt: TGTGCCATCAGTGAGTCGAGGGAAGGGTCCTACGAGCAGTACTTC